The 27 T cell receptor beta chains listed next were all sequenced from one sample in a study of T cells in narcolepsy. Measured with immunoSEQ multiplex PCR; TCRdb has only the in-frame clones, and not every one. The table has tens of thousands of clones, approximately 78% seen once. The sample consisted of CD45RA- memory CD4+ T cells from PBMCs. The receptors shown here come from a human donor with narcolepsy.

The CDR3 spells CAWSSPASGGAYEQYF. The CDR3 coding sequence is TGTGCCTGGAGTTCCCCGGCTAGCGGGGGGGCCTACGAGCAGTACTTC. The V and J genes are TRBV30 and TRBJ2-7; 12 nucleotides line up with TRBD2. This CDR3 region has 16 residues. The germline V gene encodes CDR1 GTSNPN and CDR2 SVGIG (reference sequence). The J segment lost 2 bases and the V segment lost 2 bases, leaving 7 bases of the junction unmatched.

This clone showed up just a few times. CDR3 loop: CASSLDSGWADTQYF. CDR3 nucleotides: TGCGCCAGCAGCTTGGATTCTGGGTGGGCAGATACGCAGTATTTT. The chain recombines TRBV5-1 with TRBJ2-3; no clear D gene. There are 15 residues in the CDR3. Germline CDR1 and CDR2: SGHRS and YFSETQ. V lost 0 bases and J lost 4, with 12 bases in between.

This clone has more than one count but fewer than ten. The chain has TRBV6-1 and TRBJ2-5; weak D call: TRBD1 (6 bases). CDR3 length: 13 amino acids. CDR1 and CDR2 (germline): MNHNS, SASEGT. Trimming shortened V by 6 bases and J by 1 base, and 9 bases separated the two germline ends. The CDR3 DNA sequence: TGTGCCAGCAGAAGGGGGATCCAAGAGACCCAGTACTTC. It yields the protein CASRRGIQETQYF.

The gene calls are TRBV18 and TRBJ2-1; 14 positions agree with TRBD2. This CDR3 has 14 residues. V lost 2 bases and J lost 9; bases outside the gene matches: 0. Germline CDR1 is KGHSH and CDR2 is LQKENI. The CDR3 bases are TGTGCCAGCTCACCAGGACTAGCGGGGGGTGAGCAGTTCTTC. The encoded protein is CASSPGLAGGEQFF.

The chain employs TRBV7-9 and TRBJ2-7, with a possible D match to TRBD1 (6 bases). Trimming stripped 2 bases from V and 3 bases from J, with 8 bases between. Germline V lookup: CDR1 SEHNR, CDR2 FQNEAQ (reference sequence). The CDR3 covers 13 residues. Written as DNA, the CDR3 is TGTGCCAGCAGCTTACAGGGGAACTACGAGCAGTACTTC. Translated, it gives CASSLQGNYEQYF.

This clone was found once. The V and J genes are TRBV5-4 and TRBJ2-5; TRBD2 aligns across 13 bases. Germline values: CDR1 SGHNT, CDR2 YYREEE (reference sequence). CDR3 length: 15 residues. J was trimmed by 4 bases and V by 3 bases; bases with no gene match: 3. The CDR3 region is CASSSRTSGGETQYF. CDR3 DNA: TGTGCCAGCAGCTCGCGGACTAGCGGGGGAGAGACCCAGTACTTC.

V gene TRBV5-4 combines with J gene TRBJ1-6, with D possibly matching TRBD1 (5 bases). Between the trimmed V and J ends, which lost 0 bases and 0 bases, there was a span of 13 bases. Germline V lookup: CDR1 SGHNT, CDR2 YYREEE (reference sequence). The CDR3 consists of 18 residues. The CDR3 nucleotides read TGTGCCAGCAGCTTGGCCCAGGGAAAAGGCTCCTATAATTCACCCCTCCACTTT. Translation: CASSLAQGKGSYNSPLHF.

The genes are TRBV7-3 and TRBJ1-1; 9 positions agree with TRBD1. V was pared by 5 bases and J by 1 base, with 2 bases of the junction left unmatched. There are 14 residues in the CDR3. Germline loops: CDR1 SGHTA, CDR2 FQGTGA. CDR3 bases: TGTGCCAGCAGCGAACAGGGGGCGAACACTGAAGCTTTCTTT. Protein sequence: CASSEQGANTEAFF.

This chain uses TRBV2 with TRBJ1-2; a weak D match, TRBD1 (6 bases). V lost 5 bases to trimming and J lost 2 bases, with 18 bases between them. The V gene's germline CDR1 is SNHLY and CDR2 FYNNEI. This CDR3 comprises 16 residues. The CDR3, as DNA: TGTGCCAGCAGTCGAAGCACACAGGGTCGGAACTATGGCTACACCTTC. This gives the protein CASSRSTQGRNYGYTF.

The genes are TRBV27 and TRBJ1-1; the match to TRBD1 covers 7 bases. Germline values: CDR1 MNHEY, CDR2 SMNVEV (reference sequence). Trimming removed 3 bases from V and 7 bases from J; junction bases left unmatched: 2. This CDR3 contains 12 residues. CDR3 nucleotides: TGTGCCAGCAGTTTCCGACAGGGTGAAGCTTTCTTT. Its protein is CASSFRQGEAFF.

The chain links TRBV5-1 to TRBJ1-5; D call uncertain. Deletions cut 4 bases from V and 1 base from J, with 6 bases between. Germline V gene data show CDR1 as SGHRS and CDR2 as YFSETQ. CDR3 length equals 13 residues. DNA of the CDR3: TGCGCCAGCAGCGAGACCAGCAATCAGCCCCAGCATTTT. This encodes CASSETSNQPQHF.

This chain joins TRBV12-5 and TRBJ2-1, with 8 bases fitting TRBD1. Germline CDR1 LGHNT, CDR2 FRNRAP. Losses at the gene ends were 10 bases for V and 2 bases for J; bases not matched to a gene: 7. The CDR3 has 14 residues. The CDR3 sequence: CATAPGQAYNEQFF. The CDR3 DNA follows: TGTGCTACCGCACCGGGACAGGCCTACAATGAGCAGTTCTTC.

The chain has TRBV10-3 and TRBJ2-6; the D gene could be TRBD1 or TRBD2 (7 bases each). Germline V gene lookup returns CDR1 ENHRY and CDR2 SYGVKD. This CDR3 region has 18 residues. The V end lost 7 bases, the J end lost 0 bases, and 19 bases lay between the germline ends. CDR3 coding DNA: TGTGCCATCAAAGTCGGGCAGGGGGAGGGCTCTGGGGCCAACGTCCTGACTTTC. It yields the protein CAIKVGQGEGSGANVLTF.

A word on this clone: A read error may account for a junction end that differs from germline. The rearrangement links TRBV7-2 to TRBJ1-1; D remains unclear. The CDR3 consists of 17 residues. Germline CDR1 SGHTA, CDR2 FQGNSA. The CDR3 reads CASSLGGGVRWNPEAFF. CDR3 nucleotide sequence: TGTGCCAGCAGCTTAGGCGGCGGGGTAAGGTGGAACCCTGAAGCTTTCTTT.

DNA of the CDR3: TGCGCCAGCAGCTTGGAACACCACAGCACAGATACGCAGTATTTT. As protein: CASSLEHHSTDTQYF. The chain recombines TRBV5-1 with TRBJ2-3; no reliable D call. The germline gives CDR1 SGHRS, CDR2 YFSETQ. The CDR3 loop spans 15 amino acids. V was shortened by 0 bases and J by 0 bases, with 8 bases between the two germline ends. The full variable domain, its missing parts supplied by reference TRBV5-1 and TRBJ2-3, is KAGVTQTPRYLIKTRGQQVTLSCSPISGHRSVSWYQQTPGQGLQFLFEYFSETQRNKGNFPGRFSGRQFSNSRSEMNVSTLELGDSALYLCASSLEHHSTDTQYFGPGTRLTVL.

This sequence joins TRBV6-6 and TRBJ2-7; TRBD2 aligns across 11 bases. CDR1 and CDR2 (germline): MNHNY, SVGAGI (reference sequence). Losses at the gene ends were 7 bases for V and 5 bases for J; bases not matched to a gene: 4. The CDR3 totals 13 residues. The CDR3 loop is CASMLAGGNEQYF. As DNA, the CDR3 is TGTGCCAGCATGCTAGCGGGGGGCAACGAGCAGTACTTC.

There are a few counts of this clone. The V and J genes are TRBV19 and TRBJ1-5; a possible D gene is TRBD1 (6 bases). This CDR3 is 15 amino acids long. Trimming removed 4 bases from V and 4 bases from J, with 14 bases in between. Per the germline V gene, CDR1 is LNHDA and CDR2 is SQIVND (reference sequence). The CDR3 coding sequence is TGTGCCAGTAGTACGGGGGTGGGGGCTAATCAGCCCCAGCATTTT. It specifies CASSTGVGANQPQHF.

The rearrangement joins TRBV6-5 to TRBJ2-2, with D perhaps matching TRBD1 (5 bases). The CDR3 is made up of 15 amino acids. The V end lost 5 bases, the J end lost 2 bases, and 12 bases lay between the germline ends. Germline CDR1 and CDR2: MNHEY and SVGAGI. CDR3 nucleotides: TGTGCCAGCAGTACCCAGACAGTAAACACCGGGGAGCTGTTTTTT. This encodes CASSTQTVNTGELFF.

This chain links TRBV25-1 with TRBJ1-2; D gene unclear. V was cut by 3 bases and J by 5 bases, with 16 bases left in between. The germline gives CDR1 MGHDK, CDR2 SYGVNS. CDR3 length equals 15 residues. The CDR3 spells CASSELDGNSYGYTF. The CDR3 coding sequence is TGTGCCAGCAGTGAGCTAGACGGAAACTCATATGGCTACACCTTC.

With respect to this clone: This sample includes further DNA sequences coding for the same CDR3. The V and J genes are TRBV6-5 and TRBJ2-2; D possibly matches TRBD1 or TRBD2 (6 bases each). Between the trimmed V and J ends, which lost 6 bases and 2 bases, there was a span of 13 bases. CDR1 is MNHEY, CDR2 SVGAGI, per germline. This CDR3 comprises 15 residues. As DNA, the CDR3 is TGTGCCAGCAGAGGTGGGGGGCGAAACACCGGGGAGCTGTTTTTT. As protein: CASRGGGRNTGELFF.

The J gene is TRBJ2-7, the V gene TRBV19; no clear D. The CDR3 has 12 residues. Germline CDR1 LNHDA, CDR2 SQIVND (reference sequence). V dropped 4 bases and J dropped 4 bases, with 8 bases sitting between them. The CDR3 nucleotides are TGTGCCAGTAGTAACAATAAGTACGAGCAGTACTTC. It yields the protein CASSNNKYEQYF.

The rearrangement uses TRBV18 and TRBJ2-3, with D perhaps assigned TRBD1 or TRBD2 (5 bases each). This CDR3 has 13 residues. Trimming removed 2 bases from V and 8 bases from J, with 11 bases in between. Per the germline V gene, CDR1 is KGHSH and CDR2 is LQKENI. The CDR3 DNA follows: TGTGCCAGCTCACCAAATAGGGGAGCTACGCAGTATTTT. Translation gives CASSPNRGATQYF. Looking up the rest from reference TRBV18 and TRBJ2-3 gives the full variable domain: NAGVMQNPRHLVRRRGQEARLRCSPMKGHSHVYWYRQLPEEGLKFMVYLQKENIIDESGMPKERFSAEFPKEGPSILRIQQVVRGDSAAYFCASSPNRGATQYFGPGTRLTVL.

As concerns this clone: This sample includes further DNA sequences coding for the same CDR3. V usage is TRBV2 and J usage is TRBJ2-6, with D uncertain. The length of the CDR3 is 14 residues. CDR1 and CDR2 from the germline V gene are SNHLY and FYNNEI. Trimming left V 4 bases short and J 0 bases short, with 4 bases between. CDR3 bases: TGTGCCAGCAGTGTTCTCTCTGGGGCCAACGTCCTGACTTTC. As protein: CASSVLSGANVLTF.

The chain combines TRBV7-8 with TRBJ1-3; D gene unclear. The V gene's germline CDR1 is SGHVS and CDR2 FQNEAQ. This CDR3 is 14 amino acids long. Trimming stripped 0 bases from V and 0 bases from J, with 3 bases between. This chain's CDR3 is CASSLADSGNTIYF. The CDR3 DNA reads TGTGCCAGCAGCTTAGCAGACTCTGGAAACACCATATATTTT.

The V and J genes are TRBV11-1 and TRBJ2-2; 9 bases fit TRBD2. Germline CDR1 is SGHAT and CDR2 is FQDESV (reference sequence). The ends lost 3 bases at V and 4 bases at J; junction bases unmatched: 9. CDR3 length equals 17 residues. The DNA of the CDR3 is TGTGCCAGCAGCTTTCGCGGGGGGGGCCGCGGCACCGGGGAGCTGTTTTTT. Translation gives CASSFRGGGRGTGELFF.

The chain uses TRBV6-6 and TRBJ1-5; possible D gene TRBD1, 6 bases. The CDR3 spans 14 residues. The V end lost 6 bases, the J end lost 2 bases, and 11 bases lay between the germline ends. CDR1 and CDR2 from the germline V gene are MNHNY and SVGAGI (reference sequence). The chain's CDR3 is CASRSGGGNQPQHF. CDR3 DNA: TGTGCCAGCAGGTCGGGGGGCGGCAATCAGCCCCAGCATTTT.

The chain is built from TRBV9 and TRBJ1-2; D possibly corresponds to TRBD1 (5 bases). This CDR3 spans 11 amino acids. CDR1 SGDLS and CDR2 YYNGEE come from the germline V gene. The V end lost 7 bases, the J end lost 3 bases, and 7 bases lay between the germline ends. CDR3 region: CASDRDYGYTF. The CDR3 DNA is TGTGCCAGCGACAGAGACTATGGCTACACCTTC.